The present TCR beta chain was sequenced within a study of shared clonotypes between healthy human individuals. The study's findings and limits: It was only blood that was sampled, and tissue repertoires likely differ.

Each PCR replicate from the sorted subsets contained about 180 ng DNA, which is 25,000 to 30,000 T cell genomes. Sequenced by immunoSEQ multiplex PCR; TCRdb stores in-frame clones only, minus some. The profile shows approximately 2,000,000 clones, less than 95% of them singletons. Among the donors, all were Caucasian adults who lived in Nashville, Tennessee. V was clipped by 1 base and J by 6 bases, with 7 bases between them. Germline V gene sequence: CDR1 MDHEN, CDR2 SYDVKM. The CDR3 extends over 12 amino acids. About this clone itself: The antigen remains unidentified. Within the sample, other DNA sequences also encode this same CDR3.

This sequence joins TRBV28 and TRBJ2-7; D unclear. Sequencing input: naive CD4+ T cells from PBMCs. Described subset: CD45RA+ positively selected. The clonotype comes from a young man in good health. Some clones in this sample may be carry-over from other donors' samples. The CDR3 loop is CASSLSRREQYF. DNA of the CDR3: TGTGCCAGCAGTTTATCCAGGCGCGAGCAGTACTTC.